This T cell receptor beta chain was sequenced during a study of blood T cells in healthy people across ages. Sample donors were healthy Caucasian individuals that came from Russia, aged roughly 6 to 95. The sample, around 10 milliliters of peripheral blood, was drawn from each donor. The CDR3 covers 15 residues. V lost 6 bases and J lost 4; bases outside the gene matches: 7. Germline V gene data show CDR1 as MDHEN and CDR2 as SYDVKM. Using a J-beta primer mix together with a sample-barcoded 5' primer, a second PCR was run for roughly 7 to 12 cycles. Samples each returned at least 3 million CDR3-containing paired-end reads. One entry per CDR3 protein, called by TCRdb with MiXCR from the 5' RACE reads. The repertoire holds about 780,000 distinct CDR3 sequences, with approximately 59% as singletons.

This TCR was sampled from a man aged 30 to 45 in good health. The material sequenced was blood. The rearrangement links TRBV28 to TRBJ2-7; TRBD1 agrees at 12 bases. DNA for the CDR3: TGTGCCAGCAGGGGCGGGACAGGGGGCCAGTACGAGCAGTACTTC. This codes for CASRGGTGGQYEQYF. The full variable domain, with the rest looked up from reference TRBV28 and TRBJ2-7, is DVKVTQSSRYLVKRTGEKVFLECVQDMDHENMFWYRQDPGLGLRLIYFSYDVKMKEKGDIPEGYSVSREKKERFSLILESASTNQTSMYLCASRGGTGGQYEQYFGPGTRLTVT.